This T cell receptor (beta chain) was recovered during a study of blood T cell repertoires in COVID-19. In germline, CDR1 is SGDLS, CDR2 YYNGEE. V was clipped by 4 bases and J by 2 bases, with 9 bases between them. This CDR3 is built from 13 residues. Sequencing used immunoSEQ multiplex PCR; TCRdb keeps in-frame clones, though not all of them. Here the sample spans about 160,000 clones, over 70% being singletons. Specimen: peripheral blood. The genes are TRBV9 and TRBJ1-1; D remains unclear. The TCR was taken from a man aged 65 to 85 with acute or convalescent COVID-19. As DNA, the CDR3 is TGTGCCAGCAGCCGCCAGACTAACACTGAAGCTTTCTTT. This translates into CASSRQTNTEAFF. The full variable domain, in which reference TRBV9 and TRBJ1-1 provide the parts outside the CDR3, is DSGVTQTPKHLITATGQRVTLRCSPRSGDLSVYWYQQSLDQGLQFLIQYYNGEERAKGNILERFSAQQFPDLHSELNLSSLELGDSALYFCASSRQTNTEAFFGQGTRLTVV.